The present T cell receptor (beta chain) was sequenced within a study of cytomegalovirus exposure and HLA in healthy donors. Overall study: Within the Caucasian-associated ancestry cluster were around 80% of the roughly 400 genotyped donors.

This clone appeared once. Unmatched junction bases numbered 6, after V lost 2 bases and J lost 6 bases. CDR1 is MNHEY and CDR2 is SVGAGI in the germline V gene. This CDR3 comprises 15 residues. PCR amplification relied on 60 Vbeta primers (plus 13 Jbeta primers). Generated by immunoSEQ multiplex PCR, the TCRdb table keeps only in-frame clones and is missing some. The sample holds about 160,000 clones; 80% to 90% are singletons and the top ten take around 1.8%. Sequences were obtained from PBMCs. The chain couples TRBV6-5 to TRBJ2-1, with TRBD2 matching 8 bases. The receptor comes from a woman younger than 35 in good health and CMV-seronegative. The CDR3 is CASSYTRGGSNEQFF. CDR3 in DNA: TGTGCCAGCAGTTACACTCGCGGGGGGTCCAATGAGCAGTTCTTC.